Sequencing of this T cell receptor (beta chain) was carried out in a study of shared clonotypes between healthy human individuals. The CD4+ fraction was divided into a CD45RA+ naive subset and a CD45RA-negative memory subset. This clone was recorded only once. What it binds is unknown. With 5 bases clipped from V and 7 bases from J, the junction kept 3 bases outside the gene matches. The CDR3 runs to 14 residues. Germline CDR1 and CDR2: SGHTA and FQGTGA. Broader study findings: Clonotypes shared by all four sorted-subset donors had higher generation probabilities than non-shared clonotypes. There were few donors, and this limited the genetic and exposure-history diversity represented. Collection of samples was limited to blood; tissue repertoires likely differ.

Only in-frame clones appear in the TCRdb table, and some are missing; sequencing was by immunoSEQ multiplex PCR. The sample lists a few million clones, over 90% occurring once. The clonotype comes from a man younger than 30 in good health. Some clones in this sample may be carry-over from other donors' samples. The chain combines TRBV7-3 with TRBJ1-6; 9 bases agree with TRBD1. The source material was naive CD4+ T cells from PBMCs. Subset in this sample: CD45RA+ positively selected. CDR3 in amino acids: CASSRTGANSPLHF. CDR3 in DNA: TGTGCCAGCAGCAGGACAGGGGCCAATTCACCCCTCCACTTT.